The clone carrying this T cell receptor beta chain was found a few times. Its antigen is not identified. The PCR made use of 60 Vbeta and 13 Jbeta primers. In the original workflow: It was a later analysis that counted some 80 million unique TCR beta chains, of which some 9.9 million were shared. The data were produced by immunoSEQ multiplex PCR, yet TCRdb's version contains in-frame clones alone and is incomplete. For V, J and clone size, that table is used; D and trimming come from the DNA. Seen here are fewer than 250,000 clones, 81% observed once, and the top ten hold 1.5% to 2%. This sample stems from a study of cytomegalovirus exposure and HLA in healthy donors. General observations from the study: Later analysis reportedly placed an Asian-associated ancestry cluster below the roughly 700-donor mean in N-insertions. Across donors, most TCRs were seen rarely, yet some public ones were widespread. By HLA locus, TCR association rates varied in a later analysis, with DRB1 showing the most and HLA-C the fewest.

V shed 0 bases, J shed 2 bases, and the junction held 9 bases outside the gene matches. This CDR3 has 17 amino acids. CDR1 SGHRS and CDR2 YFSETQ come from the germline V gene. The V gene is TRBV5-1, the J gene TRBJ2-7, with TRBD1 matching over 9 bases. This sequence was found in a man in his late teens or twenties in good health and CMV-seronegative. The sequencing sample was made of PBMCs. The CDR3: CASSLGFGDRVPYEQYF. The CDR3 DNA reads TGCGCCAGCAGCTTGGGATTTGGGGACAGGGTACCCTACGAGCAGTACTTC.